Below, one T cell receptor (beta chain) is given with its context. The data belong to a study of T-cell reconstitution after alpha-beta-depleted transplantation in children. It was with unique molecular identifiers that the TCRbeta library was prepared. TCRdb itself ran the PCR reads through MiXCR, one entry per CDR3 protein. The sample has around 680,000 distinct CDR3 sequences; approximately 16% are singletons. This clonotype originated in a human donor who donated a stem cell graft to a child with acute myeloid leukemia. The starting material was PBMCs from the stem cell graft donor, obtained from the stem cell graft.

CDR3 loop: CASSQDVFPTDTQYF. As DNA, the CDR3 is TGCGCCAGCAGCCAAGACGTCTTTCCCACAGATACGCAGTATTTT. The chain joins TRBV4-3 to TRBJ2-3; D unresolved. The CDR3 runs 15 residues. Germline V gives CDR1 LGHNA, CDR2 YSLEER. Trimming removed 0 bases from V and 2 bases from J, with 9 bases in between.